The source of this T cell receptor (beta chain) is a study of blood T cell repertoires in COVID-19. In the original processing: Reference gene primer amplification in the assay estimated nucleated cell counts. Method: immunoSEQ multiplex PCR; TCRdb's copy keeps in-frame clones and lacks some. The D gene and trimming were derived from the DNA, and the V and J assignments and clone size from that table. The profile covers about 120,000 clones, with approximately 85% appearing a single time and 7% to 9.5% taken by the ten largest. The junction had 2 bases not matched to a gene; V was cut back by 3 bases and J by 2 bases. The germline gives CDR1 SGHRS, CDR2 YFSETQ. This CDR3 contains 16 residues. Details on this clone: Other DNA sequences of this sample code for an identical CDR3.

The rearrangement links TRBV5-1 to TRBJ2-1; 13 nucleotides match TRBD2. The source material was peripheral blood. The TCR sequence derives from a man between 65 and 80 years old with acute or convalescent COVID-19. The CDR3 sequence: CASSSTSGGTYNEQFF. The DNA of the CDR3 is TGCGCCAGCAGCTCGACTAGCGGGGGGACCTACAATGAGCAGTTCTTC.